Presented here are 4 T cell receptor beta chains from one specimen sequenced in a study of blood T cell repertoires in COVID-19. Sequencing was performed with immunoSEQ multiplex PCR; in TCRdb, only in-frame clones are kept and a portion is missing. Seen here are about 160,000 clones, 70% to 80% observed once, and the top ten hold approximately 8%. The sample taken for sequencing was peripheral blood. The receptors originated from a man in his 60s with acute or convalescent COVID-19.

In DNA form, the CDR3 reads TGCAGCGGAATAGACAGCTACGAGCAGTACTTC. It yields the protein CSGIDSYEQYF. The chain couples TRBV29-1 to TRBJ2-7; D is perhaps TRBD1 (5 bases). V was pared by 7 bases and J by 3 bases, with 10 bases between. From germline, CDR1 is SQVTM and CDR2 ANQGSEA. The CDR3 has 11 residues.

The CDR3 DNA is TGTGCCAGCAGCCACCGACAGGGCCTCCAAGAGACCCAGTACTTC. Translation: CASSHRQGLQETQYF. The chain recombines TRBV7-7 with TRBJ2-5; 7 nucleotides align to TRBD1. In germline, CDR1 is SSHAT, CDR2 FNYEAQ (reference sequence). V trimming: 5 bases; J trimming: 1 base; junction bases outside the gene matches: 7. This CDR3 is 15 amino acids long.

This clone came up a few times. The genes are TRBV7-9 and TRBJ1-6; TRBD1 matches at 10 bases. This CDR3 is built from 14 residues. Looked up from germline, CDR1 is SEHNR and CDR2 is FQNEAQ (reference sequence). After removal of 5 bases from V and 8 bases from J, the junction contained 3 bases not matched to a gene. CDR3 sequence (DNA): TGTGCCAGCAGCCCCGGGACAGGGGATTCACCCCTCCACTTT. It is translated as CASSPGTGDSPLHF.

The V gene is TRBV2, the J gene TRBJ1-4; TRBD1 might be the D (6 bases). Trimming cost V 5 bases and J 3 bases, with 13 bases left between them. CDR1 SNHLY and CDR2 FYNNEI come from the germline V gene. The CDR3 totals 15 residues. The chain's CDR3 is CASSLSTGSNEKLFF. Here the CDR3 DNA reads TGTGCCAGCAGTCTATCGACAGGCTCTAATGAAAAACTGTTTTTT.